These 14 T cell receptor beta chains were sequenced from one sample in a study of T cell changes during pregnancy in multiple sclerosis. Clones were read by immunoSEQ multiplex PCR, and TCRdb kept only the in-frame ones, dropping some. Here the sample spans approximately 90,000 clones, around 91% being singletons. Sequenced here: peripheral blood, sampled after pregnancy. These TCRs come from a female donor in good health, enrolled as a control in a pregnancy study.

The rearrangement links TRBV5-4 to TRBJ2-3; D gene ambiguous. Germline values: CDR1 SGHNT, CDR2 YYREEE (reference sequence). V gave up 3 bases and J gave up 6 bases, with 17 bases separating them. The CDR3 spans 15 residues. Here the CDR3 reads CASSSWSVGLDTQYF. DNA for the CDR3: TGTGCCAGCAGCTCTTGGAGCGTAGGTTTGGATACGCAGTATTTT.

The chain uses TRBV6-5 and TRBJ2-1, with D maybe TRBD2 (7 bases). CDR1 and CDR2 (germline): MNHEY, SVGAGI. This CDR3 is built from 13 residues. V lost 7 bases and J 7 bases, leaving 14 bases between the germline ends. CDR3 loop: CASTGRGLNEQFF. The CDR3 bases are TGTGCCAGCACTGGGAGGGGGTTAAATGAGCAGTTCTTC.

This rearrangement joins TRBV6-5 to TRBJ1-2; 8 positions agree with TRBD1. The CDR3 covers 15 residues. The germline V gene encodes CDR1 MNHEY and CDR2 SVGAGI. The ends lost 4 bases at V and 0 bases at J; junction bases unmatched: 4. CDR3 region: CASSSGQGTNYGYTF. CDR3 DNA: TGTGCCAGCAGTTCCGGACAGGGCACTAACTATGGCTACACCTTC.

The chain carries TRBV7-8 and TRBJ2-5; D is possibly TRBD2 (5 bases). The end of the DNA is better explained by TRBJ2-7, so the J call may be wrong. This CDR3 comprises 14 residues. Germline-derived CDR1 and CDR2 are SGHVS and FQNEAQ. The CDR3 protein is CASSSSSGSYEQYF. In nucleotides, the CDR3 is TGTGCCAGCAGTTCCTCCAGCGGCTCCTACGAGCAGTACTTC.

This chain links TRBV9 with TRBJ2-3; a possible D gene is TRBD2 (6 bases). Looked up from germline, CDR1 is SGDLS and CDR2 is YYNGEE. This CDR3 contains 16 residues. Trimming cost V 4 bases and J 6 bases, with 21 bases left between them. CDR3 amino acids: CASSPLGGLPVDTQYF. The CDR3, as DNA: TGTGCCAGCAGCCCTCTGGGGGGACTTCCCGTGGATACGCAGTATTTT.

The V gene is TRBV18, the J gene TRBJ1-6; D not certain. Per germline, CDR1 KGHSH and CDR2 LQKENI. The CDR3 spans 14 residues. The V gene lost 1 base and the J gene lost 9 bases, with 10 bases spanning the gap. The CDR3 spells CASSPRKYGSPLHF. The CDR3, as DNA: TGTGCCAGCTCACCACGTAAATACGGTTCACCCCTCCACTTT. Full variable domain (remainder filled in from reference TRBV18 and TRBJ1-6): NAGVMQNPRHLVRRRGQEARLRCSPMKGHSHVYWYRQLPEEGLKFMVYLQKENIIDESGMPKERFSAEFPKEGPSILRIQQVVRGDSAAYFCASSPRKYGSPLHFGNGTRLTVT.

CDR3 region: CASSGRQANTEAFF. The CDR3 nucleotides are TGTGCCAGCAGCGGCAGACAGGCGAACACTGAAGCTTTCTTT. The chain carries TRBV7-9 and TRBJ1-1; possible D gene TRBD1, 6 bases. The CDR3 length is 14 residues. V was shortened by 5 bases and J by 1 base, with 11 bases between the two germline ends. Per the germline V gene, CDR1 is SEHNR and CDR2 is FQNEAQ (reference sequence).

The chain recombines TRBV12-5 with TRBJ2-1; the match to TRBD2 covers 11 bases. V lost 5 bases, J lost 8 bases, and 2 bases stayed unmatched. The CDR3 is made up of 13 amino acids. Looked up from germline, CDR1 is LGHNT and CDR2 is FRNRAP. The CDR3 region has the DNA TGTGCTAGTGGTCTAGCGGGGGGACATGAGCAGTTCTTC. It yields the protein CASGLAGGHEQFF. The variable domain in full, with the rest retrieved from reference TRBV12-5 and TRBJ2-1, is DARVTQTPRHKVTEMGQEVTMRCQPILGHNTVFWYRQTMMQGLELLAYFRNRAPLDDSGMPKDRFSAEMPDATLATLKIQPSEPRDSAVYFCASGLAGGHEQFFGPGTRLTVL.

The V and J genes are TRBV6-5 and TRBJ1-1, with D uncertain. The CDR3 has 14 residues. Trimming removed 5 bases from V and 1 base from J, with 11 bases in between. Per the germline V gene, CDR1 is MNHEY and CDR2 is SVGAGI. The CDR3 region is CASSPPGRNTEAFF. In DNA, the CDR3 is TGTGCCAGCAGTCCACCGGGGAGGAACACTGAAGCTTTCTTT.

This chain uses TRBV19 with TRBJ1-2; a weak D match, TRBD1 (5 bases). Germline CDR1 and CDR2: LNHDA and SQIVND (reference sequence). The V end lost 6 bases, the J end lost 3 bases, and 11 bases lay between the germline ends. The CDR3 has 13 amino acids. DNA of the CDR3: TGTGCCAGTAGAGGGACTTATTACTATGGCTACACCTTC. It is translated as CASRGTYYYGYTF.

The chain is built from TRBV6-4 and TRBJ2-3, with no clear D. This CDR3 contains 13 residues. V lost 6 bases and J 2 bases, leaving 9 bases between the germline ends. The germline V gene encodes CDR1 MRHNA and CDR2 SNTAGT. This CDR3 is CASSYGSTDTQYF. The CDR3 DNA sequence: TGTGCCAGCAGCTATGGTTCCACAGATACGCAGTATTTT.

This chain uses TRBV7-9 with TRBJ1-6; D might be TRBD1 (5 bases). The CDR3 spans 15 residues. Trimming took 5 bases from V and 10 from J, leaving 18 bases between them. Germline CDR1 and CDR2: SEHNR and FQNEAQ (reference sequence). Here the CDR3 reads CASSHATDIASPLHF. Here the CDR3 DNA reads TGTGCCAGCAGCCACGCCACGGACATCGCATCACCCCTCCACTTT.

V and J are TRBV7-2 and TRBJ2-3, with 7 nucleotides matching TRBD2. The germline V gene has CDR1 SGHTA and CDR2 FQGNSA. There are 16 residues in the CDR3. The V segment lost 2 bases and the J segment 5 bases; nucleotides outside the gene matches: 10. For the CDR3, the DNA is TGTGCCAGCAGCTTATGGAGTGGCGGGGGAGTAGATACGCAGTATTTT. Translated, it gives CASSLWSGGGVDTQYF.

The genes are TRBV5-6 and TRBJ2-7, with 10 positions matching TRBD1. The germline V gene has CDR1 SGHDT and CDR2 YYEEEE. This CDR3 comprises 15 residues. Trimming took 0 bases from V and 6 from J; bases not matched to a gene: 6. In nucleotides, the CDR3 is TGTGCCAGCAGCTTGGCTCGACAGGGGGCGAGCGAGCAGTACTTC. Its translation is CASSLARQGASEQYF.